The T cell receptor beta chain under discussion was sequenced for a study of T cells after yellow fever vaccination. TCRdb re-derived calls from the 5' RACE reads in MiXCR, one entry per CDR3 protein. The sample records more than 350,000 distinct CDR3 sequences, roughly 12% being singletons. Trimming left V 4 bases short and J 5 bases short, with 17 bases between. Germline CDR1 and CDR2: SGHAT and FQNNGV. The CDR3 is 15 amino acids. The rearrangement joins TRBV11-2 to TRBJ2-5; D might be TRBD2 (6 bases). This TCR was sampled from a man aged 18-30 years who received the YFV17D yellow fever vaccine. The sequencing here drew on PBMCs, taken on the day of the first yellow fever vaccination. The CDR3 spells CASSSRDFQWETQYF. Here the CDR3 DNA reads TGTGCCAGCAGCTCCCGGGACTTCCAGTGGGAGACCCAGTACTTC.